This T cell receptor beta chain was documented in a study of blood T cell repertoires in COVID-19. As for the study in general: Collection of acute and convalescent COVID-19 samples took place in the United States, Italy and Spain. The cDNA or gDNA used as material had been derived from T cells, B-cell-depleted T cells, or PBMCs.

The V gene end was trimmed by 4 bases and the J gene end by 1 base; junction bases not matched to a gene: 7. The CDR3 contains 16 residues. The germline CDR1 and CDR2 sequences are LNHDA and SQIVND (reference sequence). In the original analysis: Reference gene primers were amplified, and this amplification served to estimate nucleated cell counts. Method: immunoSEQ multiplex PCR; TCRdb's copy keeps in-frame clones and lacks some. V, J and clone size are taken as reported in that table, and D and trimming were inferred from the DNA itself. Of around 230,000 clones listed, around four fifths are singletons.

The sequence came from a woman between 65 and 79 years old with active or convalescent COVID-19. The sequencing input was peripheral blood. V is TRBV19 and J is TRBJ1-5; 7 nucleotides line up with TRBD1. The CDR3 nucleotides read TGTGCCAGTAGTACCCGACAGGGAGTAAGCAATCAGCCCCAGCATTTT. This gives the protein CASSTRQGVSNQPQHF.